The 8 T cell receptor beta chains given below trace back to one sample, sequenced in a study of blood T cell repertoires in COVID-19. Produced via immunoSEQ multiplex PCR; TCRdb's table is partial and in-frame only. The sample yields approximately 220,000 clones, 80% to 90% seen once. The specimen sequenced was PBMCs or T cells enriched from blood (not recorded which). The receptor source for this set is a woman aged 30 to 39 who had been exposed to COVID-19.

The chain links TRBV12-5 to TRBJ2-3, with 8 positions matching TRBD2. The CDR3 spans 18 residues. J gave up 2 bases and V 0 bases, and 10 bases lay outside the gene matches. In germline, CDR1 is LGHNT, CDR2 FRNRAP. CDR3 DNA: TGTGCTAGTGGTTTGGTAGGTTTTGCGGGGGGCCCCACAGATACGCAGTATTTT. Its protein product is CASGLVGFAGGPTDTQYF.

The chain carries TRBV19 and TRBJ1-3; 8 nucleotides match TRBD1. CDR3 size: 16 residues. V dropped 7 bases and J dropped 2; count of bases not matched to a gene: 10. Germline V gives CDR1 LNHDA, CDR2 SQIVND (reference sequence). The CDR3: CASKPYSTGAGNTIYF. CDR3 nucleotide sequence: TGTGCCAGTAAGCCTTATTCGACAGGGGCTGGAAACACCATATATTTT.

The rearrangement links TRBV11-2 to TRBJ2-7; a possible D gene is TRBD2 (6 bases). The CDR3 is made up of 14 amino acids. Germline V lookup: CDR1 SGHAT, CDR2 FQNNGV. V lost 0 bases and J 7 bases, leaving 13 bases between the germline ends. The CDR3 region has the DNA TGTGCCAGCAGCTTAGACGGCGGGGCGGCGGAGCAGTACTTC. It codes for CASSLDGGAAEQYF.

The chain is built from TRBV2 and TRBJ1-5; no reliable D call. With 0 bases removed from V and 9 bases from J, the gap between germline ends came to 9 bases. This CDR3 has 13 residues. The germline gives CDR1 SNHLY, CDR2 FYNNEI. CDR3 DNA sequence: TGTGCCAGCAGTGAAGCCAGCGCCCGGCCCCAGCATTTT. Translation gives CASSEASARPQHF.

V gene TRBV5-1 combines with J gene TRBJ1-1; 8 bases map to TRBD1. Germline V CDR1 and CDR2: SGHRS, YFSETQ. The V segment lost 1 base and the J segment 4 bases; nucleotides outside the gene matches: 9. This CDR3 region has 16 residues. CDR3 sequence reads: CASSLRQGAIGTEAFF. The CDR3, as DNA: TGCGCCAGCAGCTTGCGGCAGGGGGCTATAGGCACTGAAGCTTTCTTT.

The rearrangement uses TRBV24-1 and TRBJ2-7; maybe TRBD1 (7 bases). The CDR3 runs to 15 residues. The germline V and J ends were trimmed by 3 bases and 0 bases, with 11 bases remaining between them. The germline CDR1 and CDR2 sequences are KGHDR and SFDVKD. This chain's CDR3 is CATSDQGGDSYEQYF. The DNA of the CDR3 is TGTGCCACCAGTGATCAGGGGGGCGACTCCTACGAGCAGTACTTC.

This chain uses TRBV2 with TRBJ2-3; 12 nucleotides line up with TRBD2. The CDR3 sequence is 20 residues long. J lost 4 bases, V lost 2 bases, and 16 bases had no gene match. Germline V CDR1 and CDR2: SNHLY, FYNNEI. CDR3 in amino acids: CASSEPTSSGGDTRADTQYF. The CDR3 nucleotides read TGTGCCAGCAGTGAACCAACTTCTAGCGGGGGGGACACTCGGGCAGATACGCAGTATTTT. The whole variable domain, remainder taken from reference TRBV2 and TRBJ2-3, is EPEVTQTPSHQVTQMGQEVILRCVPISNHLYFYWYRQILGQKVEFLVSFYNNEISEKSEIFDDQFSVERPDGSNFTLKIRSTKLEDSAMYFCASSEPTSSGGDTRADTQYFGPGTRLTVL.

The genes are TRBV28 and TRBJ1-2; unclear D gene. Trimming left V 6 bases short and J 5 bases short, with 16 bases between. This CDR3 spans 14 amino acids. The V gene's germline CDR1 is MDHEN and CDR2 SYDVKM. This CDR3 is CASSLSGQLYGYTF. In DNA form, the CDR3 reads TGTGCCAGCAGCCTCAGTGGGCAGCTTTATGGCTACACCTTC.